This T cell receptor (beta chain) was sequenced for a study of neurological immune-mediated disorders. Trimming took 5 bases from V and 1 from J, leaving 11 bases between them. The CDR3 runs to 15 residues. In germline, CDR1 is SGHTA, CDR2 FQGNSA. At least ten counts were recorded for this clonotype. MiXCR was run by TCRdb on the 5' RACE reads, yielding one entry per CDR3 protein. The data contain about 53,000 distinct CDR3 sequences, 8% to 9% of them singletons. The time point denotes: longitudinal time-point 3. The TCR originated in a middle-aged woman in good health. The chain combines TRBV7-2 with TRBJ1-4; a possible D gene is TRBD1 (5 bases). The specimen sequenced was PBMCs. As DNA, the CDR3 is TGTGCCAGCAGCCTTGGGGGGAGAACTAATGAAAAACTGTTTTTT. Translating it yields CASSLGGRTNEKLFF.